The T cell receptor beta chain described here comes from a study of blood T cell repertoires in COVID-19. This CDR3 spans 15 amino acids. With V trimmed by 0 bases and J by 6 bases, 5 bases remained unmatched. Germline V gene sequence: CDR1 SGHRS, CDR2 YFSETQ. The authors' processing: By means of reference gene primer amplification, nucleated cell counts were estimated. Libraries were prepared by immunoSEQ multiplex PCR; TCRdb keeps only in-frame clonotypes and omits some of them. V and J calls and clone size are given by that table; D and trimming were obtained from the DNA. The sample has approximately 60,000 clones, approximately 79% seen once.

The receptor's source is a woman over 75 with active or convalescent COVID-19. The V call is TRBV5-1, the J call TRBJ1-2, with 10 bases identical to TRBD1. Sequencing used peripheral blood. This CDR3 reads CASSLGGQGMDGYTF. CDR3 DNA: TGCGCCAGCAGCTTGGGGGGACAGGGGATGGATGGCTACACCTTC.